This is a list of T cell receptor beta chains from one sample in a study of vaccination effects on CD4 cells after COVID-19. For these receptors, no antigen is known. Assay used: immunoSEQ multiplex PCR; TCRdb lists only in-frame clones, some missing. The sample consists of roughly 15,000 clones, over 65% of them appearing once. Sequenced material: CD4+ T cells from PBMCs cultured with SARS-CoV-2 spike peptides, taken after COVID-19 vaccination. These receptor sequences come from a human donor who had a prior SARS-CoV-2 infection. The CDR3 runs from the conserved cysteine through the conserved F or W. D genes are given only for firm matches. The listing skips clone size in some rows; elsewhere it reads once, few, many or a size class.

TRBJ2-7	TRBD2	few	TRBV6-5	CASIRREAGVGEQYF	TGTGCCAGCATTCGACGAGAGGCGGGAGTAGGCGAGCAGTACTTC
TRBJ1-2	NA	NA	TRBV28	CASRSEGAGYGYTF	TGTGCCAGCAGGTCCGAGGGCGCGGGCTATGGCTACACCTTC
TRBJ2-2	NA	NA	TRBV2	CASIGRADGTGELFF	TGTGCCAGCATTGGCAGAGCGGATGGCACCGGGGAGCTGTTTTTT
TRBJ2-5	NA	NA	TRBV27	CAREETQYF	TGTGCCAGGGAAGAGACCCAGTACTTC
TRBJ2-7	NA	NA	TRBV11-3	CASSLDMGGDYEQYF	TGTGCCAGCAGCTTAGATATGGGTGGGGACTACGAGCAGTACTTC
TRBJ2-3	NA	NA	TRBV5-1	CASSFVGTGSDTQYF	TGCGCCAGCAGCTTCGTTGGGACTGGGTCGGATACGCAGTATTTT
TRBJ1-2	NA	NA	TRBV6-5	CASSYSNVYGYTF	TGTGCCAGCAGTTACTCGAACGTCTATGGCTACACCTTC
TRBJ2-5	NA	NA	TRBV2	CASRRSGPNWETQYF	TGTGCCAGCAGGCGGTCAGGCCCCAATTGGGAGACCCAGTACTTC
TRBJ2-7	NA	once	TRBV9	CASSPQRYRGDEQYF	TGTGCCAGCAGCCCCCAGAGGTACCGCGGGGACGAGCAGTACTTC
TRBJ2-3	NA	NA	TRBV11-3	CASSHAGIPGGGTQYF	TGTGCCAGCAGCCACGCCGGGATCCCGGGTGGAGGTACGCAGTATTTT
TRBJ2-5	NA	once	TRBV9	CASSVGWGSGQETQYF	TGTGCCAGCAGCGTAGGTTGGGGAAGTGGCCAAGAGACCCAGTACTTC
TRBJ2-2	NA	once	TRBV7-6	CASSPFGRTNTGELFF	TGTGCCAGCAGCCCCTTTGGGAGGACCAACACCGGGGAGCTGTTTTTT
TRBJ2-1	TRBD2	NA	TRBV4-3	CASSRLLAGVRNEQFF	TGCGCCAGCAGCCGTTTACTAGCGGGAGTCAGGAATGAGCAGTTCTTC
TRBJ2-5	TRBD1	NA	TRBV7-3	CASSLGQGAIWGETQYF	TGTGCCAGCAGCCTCGGACAGGGGGCCATCTGGGGGGAGACCCAGTACTTC
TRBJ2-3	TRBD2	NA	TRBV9	CASSPNSGSTHTDTQYF	TGTGCCAGCAGCCCGAACAGCGGGAGTACCCACACAGATACGCAGTATTTT
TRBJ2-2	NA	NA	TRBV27	CASKISWGGTGELFF	TGTGCCAGCAAAATTAGCTGGGGAGGCACCGGGGAGCTGTTTTTT
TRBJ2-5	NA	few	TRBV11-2	CASSLVRETQYF	TGTGCCAGCAGCTTAGTCAGAGAGACCCAGTACTTC
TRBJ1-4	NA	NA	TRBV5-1	CASSPTATNEKLFF	TGCGCCAGCAGCCCGACCGCAACTAATGAAAAACTGTTTTTT
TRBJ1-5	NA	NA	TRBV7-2	CASSFRRGINQPQHF	TGTGCCAGCAGCTTTCGCAGAGGGATCAATCAGCCCCAGCATTTT
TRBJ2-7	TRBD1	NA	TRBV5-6	CASSLDRAYEQYF	TGTGCCAGCAGCCTGGACAGGGCGTACGAGCAGTACTTC
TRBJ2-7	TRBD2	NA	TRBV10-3	CAISTAGGFNEQYF	TGTGCCATCAGCACAGCGGGAGGGTTCAACGAGCAGTACTTC
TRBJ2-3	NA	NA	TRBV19	CASSGSSLTQYF	TGTGCCAGTAGCGGGAGTTCACTCACGCAGTATTTT
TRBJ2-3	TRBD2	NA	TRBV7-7	CASSTGTSGSTDTQYF	TGTGCTAGCAGCACCGGGACTAGCGGAAGCACAGATACGCAGTATTTT
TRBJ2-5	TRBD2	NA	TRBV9	CASSQGLAGGVGETQYF	TGTGCCAGCAGCCAAGGACTAGCGGGAGGGGTCGGAGAGACCCAGTACTTC
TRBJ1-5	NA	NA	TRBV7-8	CASSLGRPRWDQPQHF	TGTGCCAGCAGCTTAGGTCGACCTAGGTGGGATCAGCCCCAGCATTTT
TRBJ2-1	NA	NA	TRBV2	CASRVNRDQEQFF	TGTGCCAGCAGGGTCAACCGGGACCAAGAGCAGTTCTTC
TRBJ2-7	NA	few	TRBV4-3	CASSQDPGGTEGSYEQYF	TGCGCCAGCAGCCAAGATCCCGGAGGGACAGAGGGATCCTACGAGCAGTACTTC
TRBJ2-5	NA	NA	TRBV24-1	CATKETQYF	TGTGCCACCAAAGAGACCCAGTACTTC
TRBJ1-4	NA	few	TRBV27	CASTEKGGSNEKLFF	TGTGCCAGCACCGAAAAGGGAGGGAGTAATGAAAAACTGTTTTTT
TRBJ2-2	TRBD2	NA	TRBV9	CASSSRWGEGLSGELFF	TGTGCCAGCAGCTCCCGCTGGGGGGAGGGCCTTTCCGGGGAGCTGTTTTTT
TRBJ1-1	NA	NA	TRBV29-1	CSVEDHPGAGTEAFF	TGCAGCGTTGAAGATCACCCGGGGGCAGGAACTGAAGCTTTCTTT
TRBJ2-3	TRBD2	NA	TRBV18	CASSPHHPLAGGPDTQYF	TGTGCCAGCTCACCCCACCACCCACTAGCGGGAGGGCCCGATACGCAGTATTTT
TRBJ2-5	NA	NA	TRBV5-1	CASSFLGQETQYF	TGCGCCAGCAGCTTTCTGGGACAAGAGACCCAGTACTTC
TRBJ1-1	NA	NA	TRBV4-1	CASSRDSYGNTEAFF	TGCGCCAGCAGCCGAGACAGTTACGGGAACACTGAAGCTTTCTTT
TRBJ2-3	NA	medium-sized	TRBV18	CASSPSDRTDTQYF	TGTGCCAGCTCACCGTCCGACCGGACAGATACGCAGTATTTT
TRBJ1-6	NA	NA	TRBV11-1	CASGKQGGDSPLHF	TGTGCCAGCGGAAAACAAGGGGGGGATTCACCCCTCCACTTT
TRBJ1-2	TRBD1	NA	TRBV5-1	CASSSGQGPGGGYTF	TGCGCCAGCAGCTCTGGACAGGGGCCGGGGGGTGGCTACACCTTC
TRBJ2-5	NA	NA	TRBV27	CASSLSIGETQYF	TGTGCCAGCAGTTTAAGTATAGGTGAGACCCAGTACTTC
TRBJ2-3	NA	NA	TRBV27	CASSTGPGLSTDTQYF	TGTGCCAGCAGTACGGGACCGGGACTTAGCACAGATACGCAGTATTTT
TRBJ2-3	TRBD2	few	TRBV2	CASRTPFSGGADTQYF	TGTGCCAGCAGGACTCCCTTTAGCGGGGGAGCAGATACGCAGTATTTT
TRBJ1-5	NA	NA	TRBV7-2	CASSLTTGTPLGPQHF	TGTGCCAGCAGCTTAACTACCGGGACACCTTTGGGGCCCCAGCATTTT
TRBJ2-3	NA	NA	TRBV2	CASRTPTGESPDTQYF	TGTGCCAGCAGGACCCCGACGGGAGAGTCGCCAGATACGCAGTATTTT
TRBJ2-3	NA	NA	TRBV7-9	CASSFGTDTQYF	TGTGCCAGCAGCTTCGGTACGGATACGCAGTATTTT
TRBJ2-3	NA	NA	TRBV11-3	CASSLNPAKDTQYF	TGTGCCAGCAGCTTAAACCCAGCGAAAGATACGCAGTATTTT
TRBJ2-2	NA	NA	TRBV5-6	CASRTGPNTGELFF	TGTGCCAGCCGTACTGGACCGAACACCGGGGAGCTGTTTTTT
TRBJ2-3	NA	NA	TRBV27	CASSARTRDPIGTDTQYF	TGTGCCAGCAGTGCACGAACCCGGGACCCAATTGGCACAGATACGCAGTATTTT
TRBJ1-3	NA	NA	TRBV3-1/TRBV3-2	CASSQSVTGYSGNTIYF	TGTGCCAGCAGCCAATCCGTTACAGGATACTCTGGAAACACCATATATTTT
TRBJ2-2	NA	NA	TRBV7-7	CASSLRSGSNTGELFF	TGTGCTAGCAGCTTACGAAGCGGATCGAACACCGGGGAGCTGTTTTTT
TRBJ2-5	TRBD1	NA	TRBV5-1	CASSTGAGETQYF	TGCGCCAGCAGTACAGGGGCAGGAGAGACCCAGTACTTC
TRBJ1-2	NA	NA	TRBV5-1	CASSLAGRGSGYTF	TGCGCCAGCAGCTTGGCTGGCAGAGGATCTGGCTACACCTTC
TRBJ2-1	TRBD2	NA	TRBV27	CASSLFAGGVGNEQFF	TGTGCCAGCAGTTTATTCGCGGGAGGAGTAGGCAATGAGCAGTTCTTC
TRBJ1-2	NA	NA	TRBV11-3	CASSLSGYSYTF	TGTGCCAGCAGCTTATCCGGTTATAGCTACACCTTC
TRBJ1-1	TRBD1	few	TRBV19	CASTGDPGGNTEAFF	TGTGCCAGTACCGGGGACCCAGGGGGGAACACTGAAGCTTTCTTT
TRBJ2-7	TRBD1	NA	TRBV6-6	CASREHATGWEQYF	TGTGCCAGCAGAGAACACGCGACAGGGTGGGAGCAGTACTTC
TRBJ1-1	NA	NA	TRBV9	CASSSGGNTEAFF	TGTGCCAGCAGCTCTGGGGGGAACACTGAAGCTTTCTTT
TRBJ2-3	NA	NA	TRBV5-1	CASSLAVRADTQYF	TGCGCCAGCAGCTTGGCCGTCCGGGCAGATACGCAGTATTTT
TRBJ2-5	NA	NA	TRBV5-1	CASTKSLQYQETQYF	TGCGCCAGCACCAAAAGTTTGCAGTACCAAGAGACCCAGTACTTC